This T cell receptor beta chain derives from a study of blood T cell repertoires in COVID-19 (dated by TCRdb to about 2020). With regard to the full study: Samples from collaborators originated in the United States, Italy and Spain and spanned both the acute and convalescent phases of COVID-19. The material from the prospective study consisted of cDNA or gDNA derived from T cells, B-cell-depleted T cells, or PBMCs. Subjects who had been exposed to COVID-19, were actively infected with it, or had recovered from it provided the deeply sampled blood TCRbeta repertoires that made up the dataset. The repertoires were released in a freely available public database meant as a resource for research on the immune response to SARS-CoV-2. The samples were drawn from the first 160 participants of the ongoing ImmuneRACE study and from more than 1,000 subjects provided by 6 global collaborators. A de-identified subject ID, COVID-19 status, age in years and sex were almost always included in the sample metadata. HLA class I and class II types, where available, came from metadata supplied by the sample provider rather than from assay-based typing. What the research found in general, with its limitations: How much clinical and demographic metadata was included differed by source and by participant, and the metadata was provided uncurated.

Taken from the germline V gene (reference sequence), the CDR1 and CDR2 loops are GTSNPN and SVGIG. Taken from cysteine to phenylalanine, the CDR3 has 13 residues. Only CDR3 DNA remains: 39 bases, in frame from the first base. Trimming takes 3 bases off V and 7 bases off J; junction bases not matched to a gene: 0. Each collaborating institution followed its own protocols to collect whole blood in K2EDTA tubes. Collaborator samples were shipped for TCRbeta analysis as frozen whole blood, isolated PBMCs, or DNA extracted from either sample type. TCRbeta CDR3 regions were amplified from genomic DNA using the immunoSEQ Assay, a bias-controlled multiplex PCR. Per the authors' processing: Nucleated cell counts per sample were estimated from amplification of reference gene primers within the assay. Sequence reads were collapsed and filtered to measure the absolute abundance of every unique TCRbeta CDR3 rearrangement. For each sample, productive Simpson clonality was calculated as the square root of Simpson's diversity index across productive rearrangements. Drawn from immuneACCESS, this table holds only the in-frame rearrangements with V and J called that TCRdb kept. Clones are partly lost; checked studies trace under half to an unresolved V gene and leave the rest unexplained. The D gene and trimming were derived from the DNA, and the V and J assignments and clone size from that table. In this sample the table shows 17,000 or so clones, more than 75% of which occur a single time. The top ten constitute less than 25% of the sample.

Concerning this clone itself: The clone's antigen remains unknown. No much larger clone is present one base from it, and per-base qualities are unavailable.

The sequencing sample was made of peripheral blood. The V and J genes are TRBV30 and TRBJ1-6, with 10 bases aligning to TRBD1. This receptor was taken from a man aged 55 to 70 with active or convalescent COVID-19. The base sequence is TGTGCCTGGAGGGGACAGGGGAATTCACCCCTCCACTTT. This gives the protein CAWRGQGNSPLHF.